This TCR beta chain is from a study of T cell changes during pregnancy in multiple sclerosis. The germline gives CDR1 MNHEY, CDR2 SMNVEV (reference sequence). Trimming took 4 bases from V and 3 from J, leaving 9 bases between them. This CDR3 region has 13 residues. Sequencing used immunoSEQ multiplex PCR; TCRdb keeps in-frame clones, though not all of them. This sample has about 59,000 clones, with 91% found just once. V usage is TRBV27 and J usage is TRBJ1-1, with unresolved D. The clonotype was recovered from a female donor with multiple sclerosis, enrolled in a pregnancy study. Specimen: peripheral blood, collected before pregnancy. This chain's CDR3 is CASSYAGDTEAFF. The DNA for the CDR3 is TGTGCCAGCAGTTACGCCGGGGACACTGAAGCTTTCTTT.